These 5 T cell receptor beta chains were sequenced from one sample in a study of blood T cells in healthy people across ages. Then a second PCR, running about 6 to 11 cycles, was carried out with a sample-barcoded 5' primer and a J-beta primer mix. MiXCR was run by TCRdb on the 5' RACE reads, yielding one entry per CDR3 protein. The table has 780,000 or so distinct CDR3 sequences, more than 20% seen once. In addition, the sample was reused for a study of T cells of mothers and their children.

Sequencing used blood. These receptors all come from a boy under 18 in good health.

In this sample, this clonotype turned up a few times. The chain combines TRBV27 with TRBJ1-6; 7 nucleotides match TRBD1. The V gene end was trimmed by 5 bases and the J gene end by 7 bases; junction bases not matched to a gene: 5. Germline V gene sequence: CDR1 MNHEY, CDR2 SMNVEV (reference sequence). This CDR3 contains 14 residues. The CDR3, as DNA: TGTGCCAGCAGTCCGATCAGGGGGAATTCACCCCTCCACTTT. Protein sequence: CASSPIRGNSPLHF.

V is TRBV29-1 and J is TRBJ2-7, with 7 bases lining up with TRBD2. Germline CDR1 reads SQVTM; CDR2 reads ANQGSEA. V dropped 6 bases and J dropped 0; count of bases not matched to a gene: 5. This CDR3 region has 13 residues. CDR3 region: CSVGSGYSYEQYF. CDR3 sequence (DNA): TGCAGCGTAGGTAGCGGGTACTCCTACGAGCAGTACTTC.

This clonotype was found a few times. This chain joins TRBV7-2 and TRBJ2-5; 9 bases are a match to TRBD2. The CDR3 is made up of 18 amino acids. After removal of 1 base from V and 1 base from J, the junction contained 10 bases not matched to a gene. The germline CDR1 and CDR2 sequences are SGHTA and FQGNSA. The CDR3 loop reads CASSLGALAGLIQETQYF. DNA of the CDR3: TGTGCCAGCAGCTTAGGAGCTCTAGCGGGGCTAATCCAAGAGACCCAGTACTTC. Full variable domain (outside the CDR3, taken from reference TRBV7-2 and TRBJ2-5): GAGVSQSPSNKVTEKGKDVELRCDPISGHTALYWYRQSLGQGLEFLIYFQGNSAPDKSGLPSDRFSAERTGGSVSTLTIQRTQQEDSAVYLCASSLGALAGLIQETQYFGPGTRLLVL.

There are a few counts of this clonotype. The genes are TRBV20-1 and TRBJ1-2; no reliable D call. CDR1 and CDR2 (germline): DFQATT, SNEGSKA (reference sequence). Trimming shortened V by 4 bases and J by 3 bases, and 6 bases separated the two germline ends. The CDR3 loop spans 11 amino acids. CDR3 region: CSATPDYGYTF. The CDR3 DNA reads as TGCAGTGCTACCCCGGACTATGGCTACACCTTC.

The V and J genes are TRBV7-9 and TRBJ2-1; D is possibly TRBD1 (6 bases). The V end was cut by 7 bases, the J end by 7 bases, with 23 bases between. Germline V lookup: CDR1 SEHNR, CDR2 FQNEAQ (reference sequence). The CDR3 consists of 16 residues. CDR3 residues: CASKPASRGVGNEQFF. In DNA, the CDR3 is TGTGCCAGCAAGCCGGCTAGCAGGGGAGTGGGTAATGAGCAGTTCTTC.